The clone carrying this TCR beta chain came up a few times. In the authors' methods: Amplifying reference gene primers gave estimates of nucleated cell counts. The assay was immunoSEQ multiplex PCR, and TCRdb's table has in-frame clones only and misses some. The DNA was the basis for D and trimming; V, J and clone size are from that table. Among approximately 61,000 clones, approximately 79% were seen once, and the ten largest hold less than 7%. The record originates from a study of blood T cell repertoires in COVID-19. For the study at large: In each case, the material was cDNA or gDNA derived from T cells, B-cell-depleted T cells, or PBMCs.

The CDR3 is 15 residues long. Losses at the gene ends were 0 bases for V and 5 bases for J; bases not matched to a gene: 6. Germline loops: CDR1 SGHRS, CDR2 YFSETQ. The sequence was obtained from a woman in her 70s with acute or convalescent COVID-19. Specimen: peripheral blood. This sequence joins TRBV5-1 and TRBJ1-2; 8 nucleotides line up with TRBD1. CDR3 DNA sequence: TGCGCCAGCAGCTTGGAGGGGACAGGAGATTATGGCTACACCTTC. It is translated as CASSLEGTGDYGYTF.